These 21 T cell receptor beta chains originate from one sample sequenced in a study of graft-versus-host responses after intestinal transplantation. Their cognate antigens are unknown. Here immunoSEQ multiplex PCR was the method, and the copy in TCRdb shows in-frame clones only, minus some. The sample has approximately 80,000 clones; roughly nine tenths are singletons. The sample in question was unstimulated CD4+ T cells sorted from spleen or lymph node cells, obtained before intestinal transplant. The receptors come from a human donor who received an intestinal transplant.

The gene calls are TRBV11-2 and TRBJ1-2; D gene ambiguous. The length of the CDR3 is 15 residues. V was pared by 1 base and J by 5 bases, with 14 bases between. The germline V gene encodes CDR1 SGHAT and CDR2 FQNNGV. The CDR3 DNA sequence: TGTGCCAGCAGCTTAGTGACAACCCACCCTTATGGCTACACCTTC. This encodes CASSLVTTHPYGYTF.

V and J are TRBV2 and TRBJ2-3, with a weak D call TRBD1 (6 bases). V lost 4 bases and J lost 2, with 13 bases in between. The CDR3 has 15 amino acids. The germline gives CDR1 SNHLY, CDR2 FYNNEI. In nucleotides, the CDR3 is TGTGCCAGCAGTGTCGACAGGAGAACCACAGATACGCAGTATTTT. Its protein product is CASSVDRRTTDTQYF.

The sample holds a few counts of this clone. This chain connects TRBV5-6 to TRBJ2-1; 9 nucleotides match TRBD2. Germline assignment: CDR1 SGHDT and CDR2 YYEEEE. The CDR3 runs to 15 residues. Germline trimming cut 4 bases from V and 6 bases from J; bases unmatched to any gene: 8. The CDR3 is CASSIRGLAFNEQFF. The CDR3 DNA is TGTGCCAGCAGCATACGGGGACTAGCTTTCAATGAGCAGTTCTTC. The full variable domain, its missing parts supplied by reference TRBV5-6 and TRBJ2-1, is DAGVTQSPTHLIKTRGQQVTLRCSPKSGHDTVSWYQQALGQGPQFIFQYYEEEERQRGNFPDRFSGHQFPNYSSELNVNALLLGDSALYLCASSIRGLAFNEQFFGPGTRLTVL.

This chain joins TRBV27 and TRBJ2-7, with 8 bases that match TRBD1. CDR3 size: 18 residues. Germline V gives CDR1 MNHEY, CDR2 SMNVEV (reference sequence). The J segment lost 4 bases and the V segment lost 7 bases, leaving 21 bases of the junction unmatched. The CDR3 region is CASIHGQGTRFWLYEQYF. The CDR3 DNA reads as TGTGCCAGCATCCATGGACAGGGTACCAGGTTCTGGTTATACGAGCAGTACTTC.

The chain uses TRBV10-3 and TRBJ1-1; 7 nucleotides line up with TRBD1. The junction had 11 bases not matched to a gene; V was cut back by 6 bases and J by 4 bases. CDR1 ENHRY and CDR2 SYGVKD come from the germline V gene. The CDR3 runs 15 residues. The CDR3 reads CAIRPDRASGTEAFF. The DNA for the CDR3 is TGTGCCATCAGGCCAGACAGGGCCAGTGGCACTGAAGCTTTCTTT.

The rearrangement links TRBV6-5 to TRBJ1-1; D is unclear. V lost 0 bases, J lost 1 base, and 6 bases lay in between. Germline CDR1 is MNHEY and CDR2 is SVGAGI. The CDR3 contains 14 residues. CDR3 protein: CASSYSTQNTEAFF. CDR3 nucleotide sequence: TGTGCCAGCAGTTACTCGACACAGAACACTGAAGCTTTCTTT.

The chain combines TRBV7-9 with TRBJ1-4; the D is unclear. V lost 5 bases, J lost 4 bases, and 14 bases lay in between. This CDR3 region has 15 residues. From germline, CDR1 is SEHNR and CDR2 FQNEAQ (reference sequence). The CDR3 sequence is CASSPRRAGNEKLFF. In DNA form, the CDR3 reads TGTGCCAGCAGCCCACGGCGGGCTGGTAATGAAAAACTGTTTTTT.

This clone showed up just a few times. The chain has TRBV6-6 and TRBJ1-4; possible D gene TRBD1, 5 bases. Trimming stripped 10 bases from V and 2 bases from J, with 17 bases between. CDR3 length: 15 residues. Looked up from germline, CDR1 is MNHNY and CDR2 is SVGAGI (reference sequence). The CDR3 DNA reads TGTGCCACCTTCCAGCATGACAGTACTAATGAAAAACTGTTTTTT. Protein product: CATFQHDSTNEKLFF.

The V and J genes are TRBV6-5 and TRBJ1-6; D may be TRBD1 (6 bases). The germline V and J ends were trimmed by 5 bases and 9 bases, with 11 bases remaining between them. The V gene's germline CDR1 is MNHEY and CDR2 SVGAGI. The CDR3 loop spans 13 amino acids. The CDR3, as DNA: TGTGCCAGCAGTCAGGGGCTAGCTTCACCCCTCCACTTT. Its translation is CASSQGLASPLHF.

The chain couples TRBV28 to TRBJ1-2, with D perhaps matching TRBD1 (6 bases). The germline V gene encodes CDR1 MDHEN and CDR2 SYDVKM. The CDR3 loop spans 13 amino acids. Between the trimmed V and J ends, which lost 5 bases and 5 bases, there was a span of 12 bases. The CDR3 region has the DNA TGTGCCAGCAGTACCTCCAGGGGTTATGGCTACACCTTC. This sequence encodes CASSTSRGYGYTF.

V usage is TRBV7-8 and J usage is TRBJ2-7, with TRBD1 as a possible D gene (5 bases). Germline lookup yields CDR1 SGHVS and CDR2 FQNEAQ. Trimming removed 3 bases from V and 5 bases from J, with 23 bases in between. The CDR3 is made up of 17 amino acids. CDR3 region: CASSFDRLAGMLHEQYF. In DNA, the CDR3 is TGTGCCAGCAGCTTTGACCGTTTGGCAGGGATGCTTCACGAGCAGTACTTC.

The genes are TRBV6-6 and TRBJ2-1; 7 bases are shared with TRBD2. The V segment lost 4 bases and the J segment 6 bases; nucleotides outside the gene matches: 3. CDR3 size: 13 residues. Germline CDR1 is MNHNY and CDR2 is SVGAGI (reference sequence). CDR3 nucleotide sequence: TGTGCCAGCAGTTCGGGGGAGGGCAATGAGCAGTTCTTC. This codes for CASSSGEGNEQFF.

This chain links TRBV10-2 with TRBJ2-2; D gene uncertain. CDR3 length equals 12 residues. CDR1 and CDR2 from the germline V gene are WSHSY and SAAADI. Trimming pared 7 bases from V and 8 bases from J, leaving 11 bases between. CDR3 sequence reads: CASTRIVGELFF. CDR3 DNA sequence: TGCGCCAGCACTAGGATAGTGGGGGAGCTGTTTTTT.

This clone was seen a few times. The chain joins TRBV19 to TRBJ2-7; 7 nucleotides line up with TRBD1. Looked up from germline, CDR1 is LNHDA and CDR2 is SQIVND (reference sequence). The ends lost 8 bases at V and 2 bases at J; junction bases unmatched: 6. The CDR3 covers 13 residues. The CDR3 region is CASSPTGPYEQYF. The CDR3 region has the DNA TGTGCCAGTTCCCCGACAGGGCCCTACGAGCAGTACTTC.

This rearrangement joins TRBV2 to TRBJ2-7, with 8 positions matching TRBD1. In germline, CDR1 is SNHLY, CDR2 FYNNEI. J gave up 7 bases and V 1 base, and 6 bases lay outside the gene matches. CDR3 length: 14 residues. The CDR3 DNA reads as TGTGCCAGCAGTGAAGGAACAGGGGGTCAGGAGCAGTACTTC. Amino acid sequence: CASSEGTGGQEQYF.

This rearrangement joins TRBV2 to TRBJ2-5, with a possible D match to TRBD1 (6 bases). Trimming took 4 bases from V and 4 from J, leaving 13 bases between them. This CDR3 is built from 14 residues. Germline values: CDR1 SNHLY, CDR2 FYNNEI. The CDR3 DNA sequence: TGTGCCAGCAGTGCTCAGGGGCGGCGAGAGACCCAGTACTTC. Its translation: CASSAQGRRETQYF.

The chain's CDR3 is CASSSTGWEAFF. The CDR3 coding sequence is TGTGCCAGCAGTTCTACAGGGTGGGAAGCTTTCTTT. The chain combines TRBV28 with TRBJ1-1; D possibly corresponds to TRBD1 (6 bases). The V end was cut by 4 bases, the J end by 8 bases, with 11 bases between. The germline V gene encodes CDR1 MDHEN and CDR2 SYDVKM. This CDR3 spans 12 amino acids.

The CDR3 loop is CASSLVVRQGSDEQYF. The DNA of the CDR3 is TGTGCCAGCAGCTTAGTCGTTCGACAGGGTTCCGACGAGCAGTACTTC. V and J are TRBV7-8 and TRBJ2-7, with TRBD1 matching over 7 bases. From germline, CDR1 is SGHVS and CDR2 FQNEAQ. The CDR3 length is 16 residues. Trimming removed 1 base from V and 5 bases from J; junction bases left unmatched: 11.

This rearrangement joins TRBV5-5 to TRBJ2-7, with D perhaps matching TRBD1 (5 bases). Trimming left V 4 bases short and J 2 bases short, with 13 bases between. Germline V lookup: CDR1 SGHKS, CDR2 YYEKEE (reference sequence). This CDR3 comprises 14 residues. In DNA form, the CDR3 reads TGTGCCAGCAGCCGTTCGACAGAGGCCTACGAGCAGTACTTC. Its translation: CASSRSTEAYEQYF.

The CDR3 here is CASSEPSQSSYEQYF. DNA of the CDR3: TGCGCCAGCAGTGAGCCCTCACAGAGCTCCTACGAGCAGTACTTC. The V call is TRBV10-1, the J call TRBJ2-7; D is undetermined. V was shortened by 2 bases and J by 0 bases, with 11 bases between the two germline ends. The germline V gene has CDR1 WNHNN and CDR2 SYGVQD (reference sequence). The CDR3 totals 15 residues.

V is TRBV11-2 and J is TRBJ2-7; D perhaps matches TRBD2 (6 bases). Germline CDR1 SGHAT, CDR2 FQNNGV. The V end lost 0 bases, the J end lost 7 bases, and 13 bases lay between the germline ends. There are 14 residues in the CDR3. This CDR3 reads CASSLDRPGREQYF. The CDR3 DNA reads TGTGCCAGCAGCTTAGATCGGCCAGGGAGGGAGCAGTACTTC.